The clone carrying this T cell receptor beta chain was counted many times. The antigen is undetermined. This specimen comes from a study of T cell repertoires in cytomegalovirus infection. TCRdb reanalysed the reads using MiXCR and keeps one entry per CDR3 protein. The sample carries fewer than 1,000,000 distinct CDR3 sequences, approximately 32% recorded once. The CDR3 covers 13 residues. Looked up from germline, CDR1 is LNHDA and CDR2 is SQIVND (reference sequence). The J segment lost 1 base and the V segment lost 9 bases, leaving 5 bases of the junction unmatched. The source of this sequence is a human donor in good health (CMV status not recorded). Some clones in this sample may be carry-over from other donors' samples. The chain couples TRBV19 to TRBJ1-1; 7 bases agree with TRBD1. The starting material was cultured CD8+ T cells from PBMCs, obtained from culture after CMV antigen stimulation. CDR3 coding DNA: TGTGCCAGCAGTGCAGGGGGGAACACTGAAGCTTTCTTT. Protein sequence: CASSAGGNTEAFF.